This T cell receptor (beta chain) stems from a study of blood T cell repertoires in COVID-19. Study as a whole: The United States, Italy and Spain provided the acute and convalescent COVID-19 samples. T cells, B-cell-depleted T cells, or PBMCs supplied cDNA or gDNA.

The authors' processing: By means of reference gene primer amplification, nucleated cell counts were estimated. Assay used: immunoSEQ multiplex PCR; TCRdb lists only in-frame clones, some missing. The DNA was the basis for D and trimming; V, J and clone size are from that table. The sample shows around 100,000 clones, over 65% of them seen only once. CDR3 length equals 11 residues. The V gene end was trimmed by 2 bases and the J gene end by 13 bases; junction bases not matched to a gene: 4. Sequenced sample: peripheral blood. The sequence was obtained from a human donor in a cohort sampled during active COVID-19. The chain links TRBV12-3 or TRBV12-4 to TRBJ1-2, with TRBD1 matching over 7 bases. Here the CDR3 DNA reads TGTGCCAGCAGTTTAAAACAGGGGCTCACCTTC. The encoded protein is CASSLKQGLTF.